What follows are 20 T cell receptor beta chains derived from one specimen sequenced in a study of Ad26.COV2.S vaccination and SARS-CoV-2 variants. TCRdb keeps only in-frame clones here, not all; method: immunoSEQ multiplex PCR. The sample lists approximately 350,000 clones; 83% were seen once. Stated treatment: roughly 19 received Ad26.COV2.S at low or high dose, single or two shots; roughly five received placebo; per-sample allocation not given. Specimens were obtained on day 63 following the first vaccine or placebo injection. The sample consisted of peripheral blood, taken in a trial of Ad26.COV2.S vaccine versus placebo. The source is a person aged 18 to 65 who received the Ad26.COV2.S COVID-19 vaccine or a placebo.

The gene calls are TRBV2 and TRBJ2-4; D uncertain. V lost 6 bases and J 9 bases, leaving 9 bases between the germline ends. From germline, CDR1 is SNHLY and CDR2 FYNNEI. The CDR3 consists of 11 residues. CDR3 residues: CASRLIGIQYF. The DNA for the CDR3 is TGTGCCAGCAGGTTAATAGGCATTCAGTACTTC.

The chain combines TRBV30 with TRBJ2-3; tentatively, D is TRBD1 or TRBD2 (5 bases each). CDR1 GTSNPN and CDR2 SVGIG come from the germline V gene (reference sequence). The CDR3 loop spans 14 amino acids. V was shortened by 3 bases and J by 0 bases, with 10 bases between the two germline ends. The CDR3 DNA sequence: TGTGCCTGGAGGAGGGGACCTAGCACAGATACGCAGTATTTT. This sequence encodes CAWRRGPSTDTQYF.

The chain recombines TRBV10-1 with TRBJ2-7; TRBD1 might be the D (5 bases). V dropped 3 bases and J dropped 0 bases, with 15 bases sitting between them. The V gene's germline CDR1 is WNHNN and CDR2 SYGVQD (reference sequence). The CDR3 is 16 amino acids. CDR3 region: CASSELGRTHSYEQYF. As DNA, the CDR3 is TGCGCCAGCAGTGAATTGGGCCGGACACACTCCTACGAGCAGTACTTC.

The rearrangement uses TRBV5-6 and TRBJ1-1; no clear D gene. CDR3 size: 11 residues. Trimming stripped 2 bases from V and 5 bases from J, with 4 bases between. CDR1 is SGHDT, CDR2 YYEEEE, per germline. CDR3 amino acids: CASSFGTEAFF. The CDR3 DNA reads as TGTGCCAGCAGCTTCGGGACTGAAGCTTTCTTT.

The chain employs TRBV19 and TRBJ2-4; TRBD1 agrees at 7 bases. Germline CDR1 is LNHDA and CDR2 is SQIVND (reference sequence). CDR3 length equals 17 residues. The V gene end was trimmed by 4 bases and the J gene end by 7 bases; junction bases not matched to a gene: 16. The CDR3 sequence is CASSRKGRTGASNIQYF. The CDR3 DNA reads TGTGCCAGTAGTAGGAAGGGTCGGACAGGCGCGAGTAACATTCAGTACTTC.

The V and J genes are TRBV28 and TRBJ1-5, with D hard to call. Germline V lookup: CDR1 MDHEN, CDR2 SYDVKM. V dropped 3 bases and J dropped 2 bases, with 5 bases sitting between them. This CDR3 contains 13 residues. In nucleotides, the CDR3 is TGTGCCAGCAGTTTGCAGGGCAATCAGCCCCAGCATTTT. Encoded protein: CASSLQGNQPQHF.

V is TRBV12-5 and J is TRBJ1-5; D is unclear. CDR3 length equals 14 residues. Trimming left V 0 bases short and J 3 bases short, with 6 bases between. Germline loops: CDR1 LGHNT, CDR2 FRNRAP. The CDR3 DNA reads as TGTGCTAGTGGTTTGGTCACAGACAATCAGCCCCAGCATTTT. This codes for CASGLVTDNQPQHF.

The chain carries TRBV9 and TRBJ2-3, with a weak D call TRBD1 (6 bases). The germline V gene has CDR1 SGDLS and CDR2 YYNGEE. Deletions cut 2 bases from V and 4 bases from J, with 11 bases between. The CDR3 extends over 14 amino acids. CDR3 in DNA: TGTGCCAGCAGCGTCAGGGGTAAGGCAGATACGCAGTATTTT. This sequence encodes CASSVRGKADTQYF.

This clone came up once. The chain has TRBV5-6 and TRBJ1-1; D is unresolved. The germline V gene has CDR1 SGHDT and CDR2 YYEEEE. The CDR3 extends over 14 amino acids. The germline V and J ends were trimmed by 1 base and 4 bases, with 11 bases remaining between them. For the CDR3, the DNA is TGTGCCAGCAGCTTGACGGGTTCGGGCACTGAAGCTTTCTTT. It encodes CASSLTGSGTEAFF.

The V and J genes are TRBV5-4 and TRBJ2-7; D is undetermined. Germline V gene sequence: CDR1 SGHNT, CDR2 YYREEE (reference sequence). CDR3 length: 14 amino acids. Trimming removed 0 bases from V and 2 bases from J, with 9 bases in between. CDR3 sequence: CASSLGTAPYEQYF. CDR3 coding DNA: TGTGCCAGCAGCTTGGGCACAGCACCCTACGAGCAGTACTTC.

This clone is a singleton in its sample. The chain has TRBV2 and TRBJ1-2, with 11 bases lining up with TRBD1. V trimming: 8 bases; J trimming: 4 bases; junction bases outside the gene matches: 9. This CDR3 has 15 amino acids. In germline, CDR1 is SNHLY, CDR2 FYNNEI. The CDR3 region has the DNA TGTGCCAGCCTGTCGACGGGACAGGGGGGCTATGGCTACACCTTC. Translation gives CASLSTGQGGYGYTF.

The V call is TRBV12-5, the J call TRBJ2-7; D is perhaps TRBD2 (6 bases). The germline V and J ends were trimmed by 1 base and 3 bases, with 7 bases remaining between them. The CDR3 consists of 13 residues. Germline loops: CDR1 LGHNT, CDR2 FRNRAP. CDR3 bases: TGTGCTAGTGGTTTGGGTAGCGGCTACGAGCAGTACTTC. Translation gives CASGLGSGYEQYF.

The CDR3, as DNA: TGTGCCAGCCGCTGGGACGGGGACACCGGGGAGCTGTTTTTT. Translation: CASRWDGDTGELFF. This sequence joins TRBV21-1 and TRBJ2-2. TRBV21-1 is designated a pseudogene. This CDR3 comprises 14 residues.

The gene calls are TRBV6-5 and TRBJ1-1; no definite D call. The CDR3 contains 15 residues. Germline loops: CDR1 MNHEY, CDR2 SVGAGI. V lost 0 bases, J lost 4 bases, and 12 bases lay in between. This chain's CDR3 is CASSYSEWAGTEAFF. In nucleotides, the CDR3 is TGTGCCAGCAGTTACTCGGAGTGGGCGGGCACTGAAGCTTTCTTT.

In its sample, this clone was seen a few times. V and J are TRBV24-1 and TRBJ1-5; 7 bases are a match to TRBD1. The CDR3 totals 16 residues. Germline CDR1 and CDR2: KGHDR and SFDVKD. V dropped 4 bases and J dropped 6; count of bases not matched to a gene: 11. CDR3 protein: CATSDRRQGLGQPQHF. The DNA for the CDR3 is TGTGCCACCAGTGACCGCAGACAGGGACTAGGTCAGCCCCAGCATTTT.

This clone is a singleton in its sample. The V gene is TRBV4-1, the J gene TRBJ2-1; unclear D gene. This CDR3 has 14 residues. Trimming removed 1 base at V and 6 bases at J, with 10 bases between. Germline V gene lookup returns CDR1 MGHRA and CDR2 YSYEKL. CDR3 protein: CASSQGGWVNEQFF. The CDR3 nucleotides read TGCGCCAGCAGCCAAGGTGGGTGGGTCAATGAGCAGTTCTTC.

This chain links TRBV27 with TRBJ2-7, with D uncertain. Germline CDR1 MNHEY, CDR2 SMNVEV (reference sequence). This CDR3 contains 16 residues. Deletions cut 2 bases from V and 3 bases from J, with 17 bases between. The CDR3: CASSLAGPPRSYEQYF. In nucleotides, the CDR3 is TGTGCCAGCAGTTTAGCCGGACCCCCGCGTAGCTACGAGCAGTACTTC.

The rearrangement links TRBV15 to TRBJ1-2; possibly TRBD1 for D (5 bases). The CDR3 totals 14 residues. CDR1 LNHNV and CDR2 YYDKDF come from the germline V gene (reference sequence). V lost 0 bases and J 8 bases, leaving 13 bases between the germline ends. CDR3 region: CATSREDSPQGYTF. The CDR3 DNA follows: TGTGCCACCAGCAGAGAAGACAGCCCCCAGGGCTACACCTTC.

CDR3 region: CASSPGLAGVGGTQYF. CDR3 in DNA: TGCGCCAGCAGCCCGGGACTAGCGGGAGTAGGGGGGACCCAGTACTTC. The rearrangement links TRBV5-1 to TRBJ2-5; 14 nucleotides match TRBD2. CDR1 and CDR2 (germline): SGHRS, YFSETQ. CDR3 length equals 16 residues. Trimming at V came to 4 bases and at J to 7 bases, leaving 9 bases not matched to a gene.

This chain joins TRBV11-3 and TRBJ2-1; 8 nucleotides line up with TRBD1. The CDR3 is 13 amino acids. Germline CDR1 and CDR2: SGHNT and YENEEA. Trimming cost V 3 bases and J 9 bases; bases outside gene matches: 4. The CDR3 region has the DNA TGTGCCAGCAGCTTGACAGGGGTAGGTGAGCAGTTCTTC. Translated: CASSLTGVGEQFF.